The 24 T cell receptor beta chains listed next were all sequenced from one sample in a study of T cell repertoires in cytomegalovirus infection. One entry per CDR3 protein results from TCRdb running MiXCR on the reads. In the table there are around 490,000 distinct CDR3 sequences, approximately 25% of which are singletons. The sequenced sample consisted of PBMCs. The receptors originated from a human donor in good health (CMV status not recorded). Some clones in this sample may be carry-over from other donors' samples.

This rearrangement joins TRBV20-1 to TRBJ1-1, with TRBD1 matching 7 bases. Unmatched junction bases numbered 9, after V lost 2 bases and J lost 6 bases. Germline CDR1 reads DFQATT; CDR2 reads SNEGSKA (reference sequence). This CDR3 is built from 14 residues. This CDR3 is CSARRTGRSAEAFF. The DNA of the CDR3 is TGCAGTGCTAGACGGACAGGCCGTTCGGCTGAAGCTTTCTTT.

This clonotype was counted only a few times. The V and J genes are TRBV7-2 and TRBJ2-3; D is possibly TRBD1 (8 bases). With 2 bases removed from V and 0 bases from J, the gap between germline ends came to 24 bases. The CDR3 contains 20 residues. Per germline, CDR1 SGHTA and CDR2 FQGNSA. CDR3 amino acids: CASSLQGQGHSGSSTDTQYF. The DNA for the CDR3 is TGTGCCAGCAGCTTACAAGGACAGGGACATAGCGGGTCCAGCACAGATACGCAGTATTTT.

This chain uses TRBV29-1 with TRBJ1-2; D unclear. Germline values: CDR1 SQVTM, CDR2 ANQGSEA. This CDR3 spans 15 amino acids. Between the trimmed V and J ends, which lost 2 bases and 3 bases, there was a span of 16 bases. Written as DNA, the CDR3 is TGCAGCGTTGAACCCCCCAGTGGAGCGGACTATGGCTACACCTTC. This gives the protein CSVEPPSGADYGYTF.

This clonotype was observed once. The J gene is TRBJ1-3, the V gene TRBV20-1; D not resolved. The CDR3 loop spans 12 amino acids. CDR1 and CDR2 (germline): DFQATT, SNEGSKA (reference sequence). The V gene lost 0 bases and the J gene lost 3 bases, with 3 bases spanning the gap. The CDR3 DNA is TGCAGTGCTAGAGAGGTTGGAAACACCATATATTTT. Translating gives CSAREVGNTIYF.

The chain employs TRBV20-1 and TRBJ2-2, with 9 positions matching TRBD2. Germline V gives CDR1 DFQATT, CDR2 SNEGSKA (reference sequence). The CDR3 has 18 amino acids. The V and J ends lost 3 bases and 0 bases, in that order; junction bases with no gene match: 11. CDR3 sequence (DNA): TGCAGTGCTAGGCCCAGCGGGAGGCTTCGAGCGAACACCGGGGAGCTGTTTTTT. Its translation is CSARPSGRLRANTGELFF.

V and J are TRBV6-1 and TRBJ1-2, with D perhaps TRBD1 (6 bases). CDR1 and CDR2 (germline): MNHNS, SASEGT. Trimming removed 7 bases from V and 7 bases from J, with 19 bases in between. This CDR3 region has 14 residues. This CDR3 reads CASTWTAQSSGYTF. CDR3 DNA sequence: TGTGCCAGCACATGGACAGCCCAGTCGAGTGGCTACACCTTC.

The chain recombines TRBV11-1 with TRBJ2-5; D is possibly TRBD2 (6 bases). CDR3 length: 17 residues. V was pared by 5 bases and J by 4 bases, with 23 bases between. CDR1 and CDR2 (germline): SGHAT, FQDESV (reference sequence). Here the CDR3 reads CASSPGDRLFQGETQYF. CDR3 sequence (DNA): TGTGCCAGCAGCCCGGGGGATCGCCTCTTTCAGGGAGAGACCCAGTACTTC.

This clonotype has more than one count but fewer than ten. The chain has TRBV7-8 and TRBJ1-1, with unresolved D. Trimming removed 1 base at V and 4 bases at J, with 4 bases between. The CDR3 extends over 12 amino acids. From germline, CDR1 is SGHVS and CDR2 FQNEAQ. The CDR3: CASSLGATEAFF. The CDR3 DNA is TGTGCCAGCAGCTTAGGGGCCACTGAAGCTTTCTTT.

A single count supports this clonotype. This rearrangement joins TRBV6-4 to TRBJ2-1; D not certain. Trimming stripped 9 bases from V and 8 bases from J, with 11 bases between. In germline, CDR1 is MRHNA, CDR2 SNTAGT. This CDR3 contains 11 residues. For the CDR3, the DNA is TGTGCCAGGACCCGGTCCCATGAGCAGTTCTTC. This codes for CARTRSHEQFF.

This clonotype was observed many times. The chain recombines TRBV19 with TRBJ2-1; 8 bases agree with TRBD1. The trim removed 5 bases at V and 8 bases at J, leaving 5 bases unmatched. The CDR3 contains 13 residues. Germline V gene data show CDR1 as LNHDA and CDR2 as SQIVND (reference sequence). CDR3 protein: CASSEDRVDEQFF. For the CDR3, the DNA is TGTGCCAGTAGTGAGGACAGGGTCGATGAGCAGTTCTTC.

The genes are TRBV7-9 and TRBJ2-1; D is perhaps TRBD2 (6 bases). Trimming removed 6 bases at V and 5 bases at J, with 17 bases between. Germline lookup yields CDR1 SEHNR and CDR2 FQNEAQ (reference sequence). The CDR3 runs 15 residues. The CDR3 DNA reads TGTGCCAGCAGGGACCCAGGAGGGCGACACAATGAGCAGTTCTTC. It translates to CASRDPGGRHNEQFF.

This clonotype occurred a few times. V and J are TRBV4-1 and TRBJ1-1; D is possibly TRBD1 (5 bases). CDR1 is MGHRA and CDR2 is YSYEKL in the germline V gene. Deletions cut 1 base from V and 2 bases from J, with 14 bases between. The CDR3 length is 16 residues. The CDR3: CASSQVWQGVNTEAFF. Here the CDR3 DNA reads TGCGCCAGCAGCCAAGTTTGGCAGGGAGTAAACACTGAAGCTTTCTTT.

Ten or more counts support this clonotype. The V gene is TRBV7-2, the J gene TRBJ2-3; 7 bases fit TRBD2. Germline CDR1 reads SGHTA; CDR2 reads FQGNSA. V lost 0 bases to trimming and J lost 4 bases; unmatched junction nucleotides: 10. The CDR3 sequence is 17 residues long. Here the CDR3 reads CASSLALGRERADTQYF. DNA for the CDR3: TGTGCCAGCAGCTTAGCGCTAGGGCGGGAGCGCGCAGATACGCAGTATTTT.

This clonotype came up many times. The chain is built from TRBV18 and TRBJ2-1; TRBD2 matches at 9 bases. The CDR3 loop spans 14 amino acids. In germline, CDR1 is KGHSH, CDR2 LQKENI. V gave up 3 bases and J gave up 7 bases; unmatched junction bases: 4. CDR3 sequence: CASSPQSGGNEQFF. For the CDR3, the DNA is TGTGCCAGCTCACCTCAAAGCGGGGGGAATGAGCAGTTCTTC.

The genes are TRBV7-2 and TRBJ1-6, with D unresolved. Germline CDR1 and CDR2: SGHTA and FQGNSA. This CDR3 spans 14 amino acids. V was cut by 3 bases and J by 12 bases, with 15 bases left in between. The CDR3 sequence: CASSFTREAKPLHF. The CDR3 DNA reads TGTGCCAGCAGCTTCACAAGGGAGGCTAAACCCCTCCACTTT. Supplemented by reference TRBV7-2 and TRBJ1-6, the full variable domain reads GAGVSQSPSNKVTEKGKDVELRCDPISGHTALYWYRQSLGQGLEFLIYFQGNSAPDKSGLPSDRFSAERTGGSVSTLTIQRTQQEDSAVYLCASSFTREAKPLHFGNGTRLTVT.

This clonotype was picked up a small number of times. The V gene is TRBV5-5, the J gene TRBJ2-7; 10 bases line up with TRBD2. Germline trimming cut 2 bases from V and 0 bases from J; bases unmatched to any gene: 5. Looked up from germline, CDR1 is SGHKS and CDR2 is YYEKEE (reference sequence). This CDR3 has 16 amino acids. The chain's CDR3 is CASSLGSGRNSYEQYF. The CDR3 DNA follows: TGTGCCAGCAGCTTAGGTAGCGGGAGGAACTCCTACGAGCAGTACTTC.

The chain couples TRBV7-9 to TRBJ1-5, with D perhaps matching TRBD1 (5 bases). The CDR3 is made up of 15 amino acids. Trimming cost V 4 bases and J 1 base, with 11 bases left between them. Germline V lookup: CDR1 SEHNR, CDR2 FQNEAQ (reference sequence). CDR3 bases: TGTGCCAGCAGCTGGGCCGGGACGAGCAATCAGCCCCAGCATTTT. This gives the protein CASSWAGTSNQPQHF.

The chain has TRBV7-3 and TRBJ2-6; 8 bases agree with TRBD1. The CDR3 is 16 residues long. The V gene end was trimmed by 8 bases and the J gene end by 0 bases; junction bases not matched to a gene: 6. Germline-derived CDR1 and CDR2 are SGHTA and FQGTGA. CDR3 nucleotides: TGTGCCAGCTCCCCGGACAGGGTCTCTGGGGCCAACGTCCTGACTTTC. As protein: CASSPDRVSGANVLTF.

This chain uses TRBV19 with TRBJ2-5, with D possibly matching TRBD1 (6 bases). V was pared by 1 base and J by 2 bases, with 11 bases between. This CDR3 contains 15 residues. The germline V gene encodes CDR1 LNHDA and CDR2 SQIVND (reference sequence). The CDR3 loop reads CASSIAGVDQETQYF. In DNA, the CDR3 is TGTGCCAGTAGTATAGCAGGGGTGGATCAAGAGACCCAGTACTTC.

The chain links TRBV9 to TRBJ2-2; 7 nucleotides line up with TRBD2. Germline V CDR1 and CDR2: SGDLS, YYNGEE. The CDR3 sequence is 18 residues long. V lost 2 bases, J lost 0 bases, and 10 bases stayed unmatched. In DNA, the CDR3 is TGTGCCAGCAGCGTCGGGAACCCTAGCGGATCGAACACCGGGGAGCTGTTTTTT. This translates into CASSVGNPSGSNTGELFF.

This clonotype was recorded a few times. The chain employs TRBV6-1 and TRBJ1-5, with D tentatively TRBD1 (6 bases). The germline V gene encodes CDR1 MNHNS and CDR2 SASEGT. The V end was cut by 10 bases, the J end by 3 bases, with 13 bases between. The CDR3 is 13 amino acids. The CDR3 protein is CATQRQDNQPQHF. CDR3 DNA sequence: TGTGCCACCCAGAGACAGGACAATCAGCCCCAGCATTTT.

There are a few counts of this clonotype. The gene calls are TRBV27 and TRBJ2-5; D gene unclear. CDR3 length: 15 amino acids. The V end was cut by 5 bases, the J end by 9 bases, with 22 bases between. The germline V gene has CDR1 MNHEY and CDR2 SMNVEV (reference sequence). CDR3 loop: CASSPTWGFGVSQYF. The CDR3 coding sequence is TGTGCCAGCAGTCCCACGTGGGGTTTTGGAGTGTCCCAGTACTTC.

This clonotype has ten or more counts. CDR3 loop: CASSSTGAESPLHF. As DNA, the CDR3 is TGTGCCAGCAGCAGTACAGGGGCTGAATCACCCCTCCACTTT. This chain connects TRBV7-2 to TRBJ1-6, with 7 bases identical to TRBD1. Per the germline V gene, CDR1 is SGHTA and CDR2 is FQGNSA. V dropped 5 bases and J dropped 10; count of bases not matched to a gene: 8. The length of the CDR3 is 14 residues.

The chain has TRBV6-2 or TRBV6-3 and TRBJ2-4, with D tentatively TRBD2 (5 bases). The CDR3 length is 13 residues. V shed 2 bases and J shed 6 bases, with 8 bases lying between them. Per the germline V gene, CDR1 is MNHEY and CDR2 is SVGEGT. CDR3 amino acids: CASSYASTNIQYF. In nucleotides, the CDR3 is TGTGCCAGCAGTTACGCTAGCACAAACATTCAGTACTTC.